This T cell receptor (beta chain) was sequenced during a study of blood T cell repertoires in COVID-19. Overall study: Some COVID-19 samples were acute and others convalescent; all came from the United States, Italy and Spain. The cDNA or gDNA used as material had been derived from T cells, B-cell-depleted T cells, or PBMCs.

Assay: immunoSEQ multiplex PCR; the TCRdb copy retains only in-frame clones and omits some. The repertoire has around 230,000 clones, approximately 83% of them found once; the top ten carry about 3.5%. The receptor's source is a middle-aged woman with acute COVID-19. Material: PBMCs or T cells enriched from blood (not recorded which).

CDR3 nucleotide sequence: TGTGCCAGCAGTATTGCCGGGAGAAGCTACGAGCAGTACTTC. It translates to CASSIAGRSYEQYF. The chain couples TRBV5-4 to TRBJ2-7; D might be TRBD2 (6 bases). Germline CDR1 is SGHNT and CDR2 is YYREEE (reference sequence). Deletions cut 5 bases from V and 3 bases from J, with 15 bases between. The CDR3 runs 14 residues.